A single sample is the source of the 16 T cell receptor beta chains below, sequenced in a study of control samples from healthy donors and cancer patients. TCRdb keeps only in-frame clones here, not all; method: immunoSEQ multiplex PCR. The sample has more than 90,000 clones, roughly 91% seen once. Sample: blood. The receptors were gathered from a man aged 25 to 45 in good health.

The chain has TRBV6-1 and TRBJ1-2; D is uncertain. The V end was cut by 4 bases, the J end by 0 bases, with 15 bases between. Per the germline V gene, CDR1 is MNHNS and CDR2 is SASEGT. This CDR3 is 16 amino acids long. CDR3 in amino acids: CASSAAVGSANYGYTF. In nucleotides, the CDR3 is TGTGCCAGCAGTGCGGCGGTGGGCAGCGCTAACTATGGCTACACCTTC.

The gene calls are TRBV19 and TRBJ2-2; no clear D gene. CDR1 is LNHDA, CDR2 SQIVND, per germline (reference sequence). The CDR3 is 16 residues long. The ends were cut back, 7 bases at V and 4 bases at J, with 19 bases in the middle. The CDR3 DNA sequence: TGTGCCAGTAACGCCGCCCCAGGATCGAGCACCGGGGAGCTGTTTTTT. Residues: CASNAAPGSSTGELFF.

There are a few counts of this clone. CDR3 sequence (DNA): TGTGCCAGCAGCTCCCTAGCGGGGGGGCGTAATGAGCAGTTCTTC. Its protein is CASSSLAGGRNEQFF. This rearrangement joins TRBV7-3 to TRBJ2-1, with TRBD2 matching over 12 bases. The CDR3 spans 15 residues. With V trimmed by 4 bases and J by 7 bases, 5 bases remained unmatched. CDR1 and CDR2 from the germline V gene are SGHTA and FQGTGA.

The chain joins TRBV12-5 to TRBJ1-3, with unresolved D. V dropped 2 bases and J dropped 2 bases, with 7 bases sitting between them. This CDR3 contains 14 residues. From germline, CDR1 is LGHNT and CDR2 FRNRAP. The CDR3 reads CASGLNGAGNTIYF. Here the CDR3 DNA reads TGTGCTAGTGGTTTGAACGGGGCTGGAAACACCATATATTTT.

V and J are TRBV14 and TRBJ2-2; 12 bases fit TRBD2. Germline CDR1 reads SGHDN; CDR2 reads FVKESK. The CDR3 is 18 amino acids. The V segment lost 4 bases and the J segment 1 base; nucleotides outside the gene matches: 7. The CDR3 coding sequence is TGTGCCAGCAGCCGAGCGACTAGCGGGAGTATGAACACCGGGGAGCTGTTTTTT. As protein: CASSRATSGSMNTGELFF.

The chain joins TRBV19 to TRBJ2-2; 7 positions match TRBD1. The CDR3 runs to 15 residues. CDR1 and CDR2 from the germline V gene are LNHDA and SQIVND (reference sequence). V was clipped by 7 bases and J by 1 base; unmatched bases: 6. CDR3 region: CASIQGIRNTGELFF. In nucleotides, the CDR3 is TGTGCCAGTATACAGGGGATTCGGAACACCGGGGAGCTGTTTTTT.

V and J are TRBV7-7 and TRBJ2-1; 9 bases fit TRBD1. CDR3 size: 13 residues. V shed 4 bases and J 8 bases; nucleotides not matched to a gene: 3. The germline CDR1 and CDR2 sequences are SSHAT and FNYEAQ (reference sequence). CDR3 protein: CASSSDRGYEQFF. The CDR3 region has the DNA TGTGCCAGCAGCTCGGACAGGGGATATGAGCAGTTCTTC.

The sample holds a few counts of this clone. CDR3 region: CASSPWGSGGFGETQYF. The CDR3 coding sequence is TGTGCCAGCAGTCCCTGGGGTAGCGGGGGGTTTGGGGAGACCCAGTACTTC. V gene TRBV27 combines with J gene TRBJ2-5; TRBD2 agrees at 10 bases. J gave up 5 bases and V 5 bases, and 14 bases lay outside the gene matches. The CDR3 loop spans 17 amino acids. Germline CDR1 MNHEY, CDR2 SMNVEV (reference sequence).

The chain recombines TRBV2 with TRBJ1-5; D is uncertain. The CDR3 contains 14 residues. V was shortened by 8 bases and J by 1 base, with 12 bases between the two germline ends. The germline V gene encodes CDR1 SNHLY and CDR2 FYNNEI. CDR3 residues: CASRRVQSNQPQHF. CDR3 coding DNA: TGTGCCAGCCGACGAGTGCAGAGCAATCAGCCCCAGCATTTT.

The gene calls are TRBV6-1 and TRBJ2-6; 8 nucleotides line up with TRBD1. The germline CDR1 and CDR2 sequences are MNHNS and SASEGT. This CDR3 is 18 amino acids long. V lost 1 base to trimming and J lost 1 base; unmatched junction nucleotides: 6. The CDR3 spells CASSEVGTGVSGANVLTF. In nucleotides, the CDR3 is TGTGCCAGCAGTGAAGTGGGGACAGGAGTATCTGGGGCCAACGTCCTGACTTTC.

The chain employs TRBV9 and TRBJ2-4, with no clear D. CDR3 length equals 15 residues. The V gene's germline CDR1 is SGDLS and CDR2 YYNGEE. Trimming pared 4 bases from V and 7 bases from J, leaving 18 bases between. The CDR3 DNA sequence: TGTGCCAGCAGCACCGTCTCCGGGTCAGGCAACATTCAGTACTTC. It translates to CASSTVSGSGNIQYF.

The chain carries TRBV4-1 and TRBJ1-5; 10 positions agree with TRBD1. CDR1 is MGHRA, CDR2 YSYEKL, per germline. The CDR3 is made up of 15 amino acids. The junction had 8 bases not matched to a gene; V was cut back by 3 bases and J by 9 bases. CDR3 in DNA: TGCGCCAGCAGCCAGACAGGGGGCGGTTTCGGGCCCCAGCATTTT. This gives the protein CASSQTGGGFGPQHF.

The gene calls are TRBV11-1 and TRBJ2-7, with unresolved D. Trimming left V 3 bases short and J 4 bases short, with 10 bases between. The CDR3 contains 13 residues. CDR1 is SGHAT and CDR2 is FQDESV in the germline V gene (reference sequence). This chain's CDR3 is CASSFAGQYEQYV. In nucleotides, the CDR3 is TGTGCCAGCAGCTTCGCAGGTCAGTACGAGCAGTACGTC.

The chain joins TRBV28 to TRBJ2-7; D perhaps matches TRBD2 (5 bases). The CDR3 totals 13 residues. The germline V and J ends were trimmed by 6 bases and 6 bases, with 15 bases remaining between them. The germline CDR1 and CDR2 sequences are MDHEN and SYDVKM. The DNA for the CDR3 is TGTGCCAGCAGCCTAGGACTCCCAGTCGAGCAGTACTTC. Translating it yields CASSLGLPVEQYF.

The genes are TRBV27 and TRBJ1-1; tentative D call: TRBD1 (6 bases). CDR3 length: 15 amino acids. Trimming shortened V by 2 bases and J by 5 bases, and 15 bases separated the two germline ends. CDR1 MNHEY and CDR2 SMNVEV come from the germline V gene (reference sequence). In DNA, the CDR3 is TGTGCCAGCAGTTTAAACATGGGGAGGGGGACTGAAGCTTTCTTT. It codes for CASSLNMGRGTEAFF.

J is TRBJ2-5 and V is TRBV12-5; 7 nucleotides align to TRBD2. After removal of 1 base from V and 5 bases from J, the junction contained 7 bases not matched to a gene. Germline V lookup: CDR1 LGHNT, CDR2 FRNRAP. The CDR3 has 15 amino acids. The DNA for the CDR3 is TGTGCTAGTGGTTTGGCAACTGGGGGAGGGGAGACCCAGTACTTC. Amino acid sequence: CASGLATGGGETQYF.